These 2 T cell receptor beta chains share one sample of origin, sequenced in a study of T cells in Graves' hyperthyroidism and ophthalmopathy. The TCR beta CDR3 regions underwent amplification using RNA transcripts as the source. HTBI primers were used for first-round RT-PCR of the TCR CDR3. One entry per CDR3 protein results from TCRdb running MiXCR on the multiplex PCR reads. The sample includes 730,000 or so distinct CDR3 sequences, about 19% of them seen just once. Source material: blood. The origin of the receptors is a woman aged 50 to 65 with Graves' hyperthyroidism that later progressed to Graves' ophthalmopathy.

The V and J genes are TRBV20-1 and TRBJ2-3; the D gene could be TRBD1 or TRBD2 (5 bases each). Trimming took off 5 bases at V and 6 bases at J, with 24 bases between the two ends. The CDR3 sequence is 16 residues long. The V gene's germline CDR1 is DFQATT and CDR2 SNEGSKA (reference sequence). CDR3 in DNA: TGCAGTGCTGGAAGGGGTGGGAGTCCCAAGGCGGATACGCAGTATTTT. Translating it yields CSAGRGGSPKADTQYF.

This clonotype was counted ten times or more. V and J are TRBV6-1 and TRBJ1-1; no firm D call. V shed 10 bases and J shed 4 bases, with 16 bases lying between them. The germline V gene encodes CDR1 MNHNS and CDR2 SASEGT. The CDR3 has 13 residues. In nucleotides, the CDR3 is TGTGCCACCCAACCCCGGGGAGGCACTGAAGCTTTCTTT. It yields the protein CATQPRGGTEAFF.